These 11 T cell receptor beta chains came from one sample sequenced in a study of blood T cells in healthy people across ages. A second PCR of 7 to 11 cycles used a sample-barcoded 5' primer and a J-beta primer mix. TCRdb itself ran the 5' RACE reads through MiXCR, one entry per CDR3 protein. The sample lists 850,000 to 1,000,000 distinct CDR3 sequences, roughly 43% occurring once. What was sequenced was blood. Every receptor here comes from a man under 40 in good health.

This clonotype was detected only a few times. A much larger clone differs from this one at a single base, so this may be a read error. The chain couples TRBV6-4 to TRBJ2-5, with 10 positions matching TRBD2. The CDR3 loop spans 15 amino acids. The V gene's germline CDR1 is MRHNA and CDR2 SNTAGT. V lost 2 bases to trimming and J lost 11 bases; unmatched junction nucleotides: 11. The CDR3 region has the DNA TGTGCCAGCAGTGACGTAGCGGGGGGCCTGGATGAGCAGTACTTC. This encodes CASSDVAGGLDEQYF.

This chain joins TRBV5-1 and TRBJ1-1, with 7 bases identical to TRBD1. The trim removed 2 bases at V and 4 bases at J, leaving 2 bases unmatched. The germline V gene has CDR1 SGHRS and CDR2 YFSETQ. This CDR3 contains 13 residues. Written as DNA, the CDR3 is TGCGCCAGCAGCTTCAGGGGGACCACTGAAGCTTTCTTT. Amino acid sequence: CASSFRGTTEAFF.

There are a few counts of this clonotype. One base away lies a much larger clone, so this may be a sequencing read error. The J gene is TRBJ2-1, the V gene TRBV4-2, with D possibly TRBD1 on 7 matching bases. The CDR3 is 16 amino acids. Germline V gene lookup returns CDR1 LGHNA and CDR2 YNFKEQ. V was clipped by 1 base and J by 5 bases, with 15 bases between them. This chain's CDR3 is CASSQAPGGQHNEQFF. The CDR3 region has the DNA TGTGCCAGCAGCCAAGCCCCCGGGGGACAGCACAATGAGCAGTTCTTC.

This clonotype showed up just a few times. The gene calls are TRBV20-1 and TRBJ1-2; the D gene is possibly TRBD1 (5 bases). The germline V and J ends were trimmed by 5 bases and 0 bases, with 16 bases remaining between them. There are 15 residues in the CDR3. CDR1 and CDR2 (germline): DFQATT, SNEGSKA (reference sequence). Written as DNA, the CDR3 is TGCAGTGCTCGATCCTCAGGGACCACTAACTATGGCTACACCTTC. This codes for CSARSSGTTNYGYTF.

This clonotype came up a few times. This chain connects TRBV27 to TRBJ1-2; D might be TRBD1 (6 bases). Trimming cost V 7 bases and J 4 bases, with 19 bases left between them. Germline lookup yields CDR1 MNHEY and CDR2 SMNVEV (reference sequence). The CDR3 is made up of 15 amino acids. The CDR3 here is CASTYTGKSGYGYTF. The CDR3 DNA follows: TGTGCCAGCACCTACACAGGGAAGTCCGGCTATGGCTACACCTTC.

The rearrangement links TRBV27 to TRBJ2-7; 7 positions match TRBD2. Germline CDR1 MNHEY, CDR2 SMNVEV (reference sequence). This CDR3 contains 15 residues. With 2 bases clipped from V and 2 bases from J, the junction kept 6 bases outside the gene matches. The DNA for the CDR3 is TGTGCCAGCAGTTTAAAGGGGAGGGAAGCCTACGAGCAGTACTTC. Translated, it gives CASSLKGREAYEQYF.

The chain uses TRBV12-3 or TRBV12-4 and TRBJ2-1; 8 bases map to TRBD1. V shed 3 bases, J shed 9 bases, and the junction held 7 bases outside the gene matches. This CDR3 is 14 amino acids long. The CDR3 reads CASSFPLGQGEQFF. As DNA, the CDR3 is TGTGCCAGCAGTTTTCCCCTCGGACAGGGTGAGCAGTTCTTC.

The CDR3 nucleotides are TGTGCCAGCAGTTTCTACAAGGGGAGAGGGTACGAGCAGTACTTC. This encodes CASSFYKGRGYEQYF. The chain links TRBV27 to TRBJ2-7, with D possibly called TRBD1 or TRBD2 (5 bases each). Germline V lookup: CDR1 MNHEY, CDR2 SMNVEV (reference sequence). Trimming removed 3 bases at V and 4 bases at J, with 16 bases between. This CDR3 is 15 amino acids long.

CDR3 bases: TGTGCCAGCAGCTTAGTTATGGTCGGCGAGCAGTACTTC. This sequence encodes CASSLVMVGEQYF. The chain joins TRBV7-9 to TRBJ2-5; D gene unclear. Gene TRBJ2-7 matches the end of the DNA better, so the J call may be wrong. Germline CDR1 SEHNR, CDR2 FQNEAQ (reference sequence). The CDR3 runs to 13 residues.

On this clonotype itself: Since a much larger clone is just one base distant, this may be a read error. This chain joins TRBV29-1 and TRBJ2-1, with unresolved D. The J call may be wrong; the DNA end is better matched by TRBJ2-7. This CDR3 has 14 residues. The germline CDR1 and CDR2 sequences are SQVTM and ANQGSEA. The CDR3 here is CSVVLAGRYNEQYF. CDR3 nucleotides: TGCAGCGTTGTCCTCGCAGGCAGGTACAATGAGCAGTACTTC.

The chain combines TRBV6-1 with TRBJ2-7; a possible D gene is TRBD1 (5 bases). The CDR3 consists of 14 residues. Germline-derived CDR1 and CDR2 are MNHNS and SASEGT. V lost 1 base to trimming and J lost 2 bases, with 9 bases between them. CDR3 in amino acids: CASSEGPGPYEQYF. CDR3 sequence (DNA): TGTGCCAGCAGTGAAGGCCCAGGGCCCTACGAGCAGTACTTC.